Following are 19 T cell receptor beta chains from one sample sequenced in a study of OX40 agonist ivuxolimab in advanced cancers. TCRdb's table, derived via immunoSEQ multiplex PCR, lists solely in-frame clones and lacks some. This repertoire shows about 84,000 clones, around 85% found once; its top ten account for around 0.21%. The source was CD4+ or CD8+ T cells sorted from blood, collected in a trial of the OX40 agonist ivuxolimab. The receptors were gathered from an adult with an advanced solid tumor such as melanoma, head and neck, liver or kidney cancer.

This rearrangement joins TRBV7-9 to TRBJ2-3; D might be TRBD1 (6 bases). Per germline, CDR1 SEHNR and CDR2 FQNEAQ (reference sequence). The CDR3 is 16 residues long. Trimming stripped 1 base from V and 0 bases from J, with 11 bases between. The CDR3 reads CASSLGTDLSTDTQYF. In DNA, the CDR3 is TGTGCCAGCAGCTTAGGGACAGACCTAAGCACAGATACGCAGTATTTT.

The V and J genes are TRBV6-5 and TRBJ1-4; 12 bases are a match to TRBD1. CDR3 length: 14 residues. V trimming: 6 bases; J trimming: 7 bases; junction bases outside the gene matches: 3. Germline CDR1 MNHEY, CDR2 SVGAGI. CDR3 region: CASRGQGAGEKLFF. The CDR3 nucleotides are TGTGCCAGCAGGGGACAGGGGGCTGGTGAAAAACTGTTTTTT.

The V call is TRBV20-1, the J call TRBJ2-1; TRBD2 might be the D (6 bases). The CDR3 consists of 10 residues. V dropped 8 bases and J dropped 8 bases, with 10 bases sitting between them. Germline V lookup: CDR1 DFQATT, CDR2 SNEGSKA (reference sequence). Written as DNA, the CDR3 is TGCAGTATGGGGGAGGATGAGCAGTTCTTC. Amino acids: CSMGEDEQFF.

This clone was seen only once. The chain has TRBV27 and TRBJ2-7; 10 bases align to TRBD2. This CDR3 has 16 residues. V was pared by 11 bases and J by 1 base, with 14 bases of the junction left unmatched. CDR1 is MNHEY, CDR2 SMNVEV, per germline (reference sequence). CDR3 nucleotide sequence: TGTGCCCGCACCAGAGGCCCGGGACTAGCGTCCTACGAGCAGTACTTC. This codes for CARTRGPGLASYEQYF.

The V gene is TRBV6-5, the J gene TRBJ1-1; the D gene is possibly TRBD1 (6 bases). Germline V CDR1 and CDR2: MNHEY, SVGAGI. The CDR3 has 15 amino acids. V was trimmed by 2 bases and J by 7 bases, leaving 17 bases between them. This CDR3 reads CASSYEGGSVVEAFF. CDR3 nucleotides: TGTGCCAGCAGTTACGAAGGGGGGTCCGTTGTTGAAGCTTTCTTT.

The gene calls are TRBV9 and TRBJ1-5, with D maybe TRBD1 (6 bases). Trimming pared 3 bases from V and 2 bases from J, leaving 15 bases between. The CDR3 extends over 16 amino acids. Germline V gene lookup returns CDR1 SGDLS and CDR2 YYNGEE. The DNA of the CDR3 is TGTGCCAGCAGCGAGGGTGGGGGGCATCGCAATCAGCCCCAGCATTTT. Residues: CASSEGGGHRNQPQHF.

The chain is built from TRBV6-1 and TRBJ2-7; a possible D gene is TRBD1 (6 bases). Germline loops: CDR1 MNHNS, CDR2 SASEGT. The CDR3 spans 12 residues. V was pared by 7 bases and J by 6 bases, with 13 bases between. This CDR3 reads CASTEEGVEQYF. The CDR3 bases are TGTGCCAGCACCGAAGAGGGGGTCGAGCAGTACTTC.

The V gene is TRBV18, the J gene TRBJ1-3; D is possibly TRBD1 (5 bases). The length of the CDR3 is 15 residues. Deletions cut 3 bases from V and 0 bases from J, with 9 bases between. CDR1 KGHSH and CDR2 LQKENI come from the germline V gene. For the CDR3, the DNA is TGTGCCAGCTCACCCGGGCAGGGCTCTGGAAACACCATATATTTT. This translates into CASSPGQGSGNTIYF.

This clone was seen a single time. The chain couples TRBV7-2 to TRBJ1-1; weak D call: TRBD1 (6 bases). From germline, CDR1 is SGHTA and CDR2 FQGNSA. The length of the CDR3 is 14 residues. V gave up 0 bases and J gave up 4 bases, with 9 bases separating them. The CDR3 DNA sequence: TGTGCCAGCAGCTTAGCGGCCAGGGGCACTGAAGCTTTCTTT. This sequence encodes CASSLAARGTEAFF.

This clone occurred once. The gene calls are TRBV11-2 and TRBJ2-7; D possibly matches TRBD1 or TRBD2 (6 bases each). Germline values: CDR1 SGHAT, CDR2 FQNNGV. Deletions cut 5 bases from V and 5 bases from J, with 16 bases between. This CDR3 is built from 14 residues. In DNA form, the CDR3 reads TGTGCCAGCAGCCCACGATGGGGGGCCGACGAGCAGTACTTC. As protein: CASSPRWGADEQYF. Full variable domain (missing parts from reference TRBV11-2 and TRBJ2-7): EAGVAQSPRYKIIEKRQSVAFWCNPISGHATLYWYQQILGQGPKLLIQFQNNGVVDDSQLPKDRFSAERLKGVDSTLKIQPAKLEDSAVYLCASSPRWGADEQYFGPGTRLTVT.

The chain joins TRBV7-2 to TRBJ1-5; 7 nucleotides line up with TRBD1. Per germline, CDR1 SGHTA and CDR2 FQGNSA. This CDR3 contains 16 residues. J lost 4 bases, V lost 4 bases, and 10 bases had no gene match. CDR3: CASSSGPGQLNQPQHF. The DNA of the CDR3 is TGTGCCAGCAGCTCAGGACCGGGACAGTTAAATCAGCCCCAGCATTTT.

This clone appeared a single time. The chain has TRBV9 and TRBJ2-3; the D is unclear. Germline loops: CDR1 SGDLS, CDR2 YYNGEE. The length of the CDR3 is 14 residues. Trimming took 2 bases from V and 1 from J, leaving 8 bases between them. The CDR3 loop reads CASSVASGTDTQYF. CDR3 sequence (DNA): TGTGCCAGCAGCGTGGCCAGCGGCACAGATACGCAGTATTTT.

The rearrangement links TRBV6-4 to TRBJ1-3; 10 positions agree with TRBD1. This CDR3 region has 17 residues. Germline V gives CDR1 MRHNA, CDR2 SNTAGT. Unmatched junction bases numbered 13, after V lost 8 bases and J lost 3 bases. CDR3 residues: CASYPGQGRIVGNTIYF. CDR3 in DNA: TGTGCCAGCTATCCGGGACAGGGGCGGATAGTTGGAAACACCATATATTTT.

The CDR3 is CASSYAGAIQETQYF. CDR3 sequence (DNA): TGTGCCAGCAGTTACGCGGGGGCCATCCAAGAGACCCAGTACTTC. V and J are TRBV6-6 and TRBJ2-5, with D perhaps TRBD2 (7 bases). The CDR3 contains 15 residues. The germline CDR1 and CDR2 sequences are MNHNY and SVGAGI (reference sequence). V lost 2 bases and J 1 base, leaving 11 bases between the germline ends.

The genes are TRBV6-5 and TRBJ2-2, with D uncertain. CDR1 and CDR2 from the germline V gene are MNHEY and SVGAGI. The CDR3 extends over 13 amino acids. V gave up 6 bases and J gave up 4 bases, with 9 bases separating them. CDR3 protein: CASRPTGTGELFF. CDR3 coding DNA: TGTGCCAGCAGACCGACCGGCACCGGGGAGCTGTTTTTT.

V and J are TRBV27 and TRBJ2-7, with 9 bases identical to TRBD2. The J segment lost 0 bases and the V segment lost 5 bases, leaving 5 bases of the junction unmatched. The CDR3 runs 15 residues. Germline V gene data show CDR1 as MNHEY and CDR2 as SMNVEV (reference sequence). The CDR3 spells CASSQRLAASYEQYF. In DNA, the CDR3 is TGTGCCAGCAGTCAAAGACTAGCGGCCTCCTACGAGCAGTACTTC.

The table lists this clone with a count of one. V and J are TRBV6-1 and TRBJ2-7; the D call may be TRBD1 or TRBD2 (6 bases each). The ends were cut back, 7 bases at V and 4 bases at J, with 20 bases in the middle. Germline-derived CDR1 and CDR2 are MNHNS and SASEGT. The CDR3 spans 15 residues. CDR3 protein: CASTKGGSGFYEQYF. In nucleotides, the CDR3 is TGTGCCAGCACGAAAGGGGGGAGCGGTTTTTACGAGCAGTACTTC.

The chain has TRBV5-1 and TRBJ2-1; 11 nucleotides match TRBD2. V was pared by 3 bases and J by 4 bases, with 6 bases of the junction left unmatched. This CDR3 contains 16 residues. CDR1 SGHRS and CDR2 YFSETQ come from the germline V gene. CDR3 amino acids: CASSWTGTSGYNEQFF. The CDR3 nucleotides are TGCGCCAGCAGCTGGACCGGGACTAGCGGTTACAATGAGCAGTTCTTC.

The chain joins TRBV6-5 to TRBJ2-7; D is perhaps TRBD2 (6 bases). Trimming took off 2 bases at V and 0 bases at J, with 8 bases between the two ends. The CDR3 is 14 residues long. Germline assignment: CDR1 MNHEY and CDR2 SVGAGI. The DNA of the CDR3 is TGTGCCAGCAGTTACCGGGACTCCTCCTACGAGCAGTACTTC. This translates into CASSYRDSSYEQYF.